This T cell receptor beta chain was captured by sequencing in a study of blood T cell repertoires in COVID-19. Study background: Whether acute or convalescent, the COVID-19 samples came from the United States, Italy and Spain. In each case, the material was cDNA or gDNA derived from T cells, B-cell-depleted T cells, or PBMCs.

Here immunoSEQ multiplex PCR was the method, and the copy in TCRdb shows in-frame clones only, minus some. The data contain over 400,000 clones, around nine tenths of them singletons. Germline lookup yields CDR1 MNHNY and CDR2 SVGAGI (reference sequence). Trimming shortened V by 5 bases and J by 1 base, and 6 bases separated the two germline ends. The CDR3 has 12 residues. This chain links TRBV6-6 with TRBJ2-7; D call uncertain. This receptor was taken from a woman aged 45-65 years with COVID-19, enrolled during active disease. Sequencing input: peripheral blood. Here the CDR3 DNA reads TGTGCCAGCAGTCTGACATCCTACGAGCAGTACTTC. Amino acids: CASSLTSYEQYF.